This TCR beta chain was recovered during a study of CD8+ T cells in alopecia areata. A note on this clone: What it binds is not known. Other nucleotide sequences from this sample produce the same CDR3.

In each case, RNA was isolated and then reverse transcribed into cDNA as the sequencing template. The protocol was immunoSEQ multiplex PCR, while the TCRdb copy is restricted to in-frame clones and leaves out a portion. The sample carries about 100,000 clones, almost 60% recorded once. Starting from PBMCs, sorting isolated CD4+ and CD8+ T cells. Study results and caveats: In scalp samples, resident alphabeta T cells of normal skin are also sequenced.

V lost 4 bases, J lost 4 bases, and 1 base stayed unmatched. Germline CDR1 MNHNS, CDR2 SASEGT. The CDR3 sequence is 15 residues long. The material sequenced was CD8+ T cells sorted from blood. This sequence was found in a human donor in good health. V is TRBV6-1 and J is TRBJ2-1; TRBD2 agrees at 13 bases. CDR3 amino acids: CASSGTSGGYNEQFF. CDR3 DNA sequence: TGTGCCAGCAGTGGGACTAGCGGGGGTTACAATGAGCAGTTCTTC.